Sequencing of this T cell receptor (beta chain) was carried out in a study of OX40 agonist ivuxolimab in advanced cancers. The length of the CDR3 is 13 residues. The germline V gene encodes CDR1 MNHNS and CDR2 SASEGT. The V and J ends lost 0 bases and 0 bases respectively, with 2 bases between them. Sequenced by immunoSEQ multiplex PCR; TCRdb stores in-frame clones only, minus some. The repertoire holds some 67,000 clones, with approximately 90% as singletons. Sequencing used CD4+ or CD8+ T cells sorted from blood, obtained in a trial of the OX40 agonist ivuxolimab. V gene TRBV6-1 combines with J gene TRBJ1-1; D gene uncertain. The receptor's source is an adult with an advanced solid tumor such as melanoma, head and neck, liver or kidney cancer. For the CDR3, the DNA is TGTGCCAGCAGTGAAGCAGTGAACACTGAAGCTTTCTTT. Translation: CASSEAVNTEAFF.